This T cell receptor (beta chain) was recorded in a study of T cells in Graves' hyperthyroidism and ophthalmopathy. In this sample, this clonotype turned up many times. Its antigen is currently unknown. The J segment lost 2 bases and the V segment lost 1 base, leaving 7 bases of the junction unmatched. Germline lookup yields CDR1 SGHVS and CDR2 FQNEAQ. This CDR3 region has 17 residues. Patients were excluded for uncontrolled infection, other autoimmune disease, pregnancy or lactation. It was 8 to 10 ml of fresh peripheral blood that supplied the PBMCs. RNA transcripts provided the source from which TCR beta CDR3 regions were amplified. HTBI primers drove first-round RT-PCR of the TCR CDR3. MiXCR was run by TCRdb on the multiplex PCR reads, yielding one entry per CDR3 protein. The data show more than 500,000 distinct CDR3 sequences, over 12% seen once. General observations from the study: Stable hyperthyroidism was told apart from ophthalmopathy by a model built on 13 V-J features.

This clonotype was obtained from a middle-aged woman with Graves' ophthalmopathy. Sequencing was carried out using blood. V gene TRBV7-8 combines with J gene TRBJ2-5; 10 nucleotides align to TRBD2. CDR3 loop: CASSLVVTSGTQETQYF. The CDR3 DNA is TGTGCCAGCAGCTTAGTTGTTACTAGCGGGACACAAGAGACCCAGTACTTC.